What follows are 16 T cell receptor beta chains derived from one specimen sequenced in a study of breast tumors, draining lymph nodes, adjacent tissues. The lymph nodes were axillary draining lymph nodes from breast cancer patients. TCRdb itself ran the multiplex PCR reads through MiXCR, one entry per CDR3 protein. Among about 130,000 distinct CDR3 sequences, approximately 22% were seen once, and the ten largest hold about 2.2%. Sequencing was carried out using axillary lymph node tissue. The receptors originated from a female donor with breast cancer. Some clones in this sample may be carry-over from other donors' samples.

This clonotype was observed at least ten times. The chain carries TRBV19 and TRBJ2-5, with 9 bases identical to TRBD2. The CDR3 contains 15 residues. The germline gives CDR1 LNHDA, CDR2 SQIVND (reference sequence). With V trimmed by 5 bases and J by 4 bases, 8 bases remained unmatched. The CDR3 region is CASSPRLAGAETQYF. The CDR3 DNA reads TGTGCCAGTAGTCCCCGGTTAGCGGGAGCAGAGACCCAGTACTTC.

A word on this clonotype: A single base separates this from a much larger clone, so it may be a read error. The V gene is TRBV19, the J gene TRBJ1-4, with 7 bases aligning to TRBD1. CDR3 length: 15 residues. CDR1 and CDR2 from the germline V gene are LNHDA and SQIVND (reference sequence). V shed 7 bases, J shed 8 bases, and the junction held 13 bases outside the gene matches. CDR3 amino acids: CASTQGVREDEKLFF. The CDR3 DNA reads as TGTGCCAGTACCCAGGGGGTCAGGGAGGACGAAAAACTGTTTTTT.

This clonotype was counted at least ten times. The chain couples TRBV6-1 to TRBJ1-2; D may be TRBD1 (5 bases). Germline assignment: CDR1 MNHNS and CDR2 SASEGT. The CDR3 has 15 residues. The V end was cut by 6 bases, the J end by 7 bases, with 21 bases between. The CDR3: CASRDLGTVGSGYTF. Here the CDR3 DNA reads TGTGCCAGCAGGGATCTGGGGACGGTTGGTTCTGGCTACACCTTC.

Ten or more counts support this clonotype. The chain couples TRBV9 to TRBJ1-2; D remains ambiguous. Trimming left V 4 bases short and J 10 bases short, with 11 bases between. The CDR3 totals 11 residues. Germline CDR1 SGDLS, CDR2 YYNGEE. The CDR3 sequence is CASSTQSDYTF. The DNA of the CDR3 is TGTGCCAGCAGCACTCAATCGGACTACACCTTC.

This clonotype was counted ten times or more. The J gene is TRBJ1-3, the V gene TRBV12-3 or TRBV12-4, with a possible D match to TRBD1 (6 bases). V lost 3 bases, J lost 0 bases, and 9 bases lay in between. The CDR3 is 15 amino acids. The CDR3 region is CASSFDRSSGNTIYF. The DNA of the CDR3 is TGTGCCAGCAGTTTCGACAGGTCCTCTGGAAACACCATATATTTT.

For this clonotype: This sequence may be a read error, since a much larger clone differs from it by one base. The chain combines TRBV2 with TRBJ1-5; no reliable D call. The V end was cut by 6 bases, the J end by 6 bases, with 9 bases between. CDR3 size: 12 residues. From germline, CDR1 is SNHLY and CDR2 FYNNEI. The CDR3 nucleotides are TGTGCCAGCAGACCGTCTGGTCAGCCCCAGCATTTT. Its protein product is CASRPSGQPQHF.

This clonotype has just a few counts. The chain uses TRBV11-3 and TRBJ2-2; 10 nucleotides align to TRBD1. The germline CDR1 and CDR2 sequences are SGHNT and YENEEA. The CDR3 has 15 amino acids. V gave up 8 bases and J gave up 5 bases; unmatched junction bases: 8. CDR3 bases: TGTGCCAGCCGCAGGAGGACAGGGGGAACCGGGGAGCTGTTTTTT. Encoded protein: CASRRRTGGTGELFF.

This clonotype was seen many times. V gene TRBV20-1 combines with J gene TRBJ2-1, with 9 bases lining up with TRBD1. The CDR3 covers 15 residues. V shed 0 bases, J shed 8 bases, and the junction held 8 bases outside the gene matches. In germline, CDR1 is DFQATT, CDR2 SNEGSKA (reference sequence). CDR3 in DNA: TGCAGTGCTAGAGATAAGGGACAGGGTAGGGATGAGCAGTTCTTC. Its protein product is CSARDKGQGRDEQFF.

For this clonotype: This sequence may be a read error, since a much larger clone differs from it by one base. The rearrangement uses TRBV3-1 and TRBJ2-1; perhaps TRBD2 as D (6 bases). CDR1 is LGHDT and CDR2 is YNNKEL in the germline V gene (reference sequence). The CDR3 is made up of 14 amino acids. CDR3 region: CASSPPGVYKEQFF. CDR3 nucleotide sequence: TGTGCCAGCAGCCCACCGGGAGTTTACAAGGAGCAGTTCTTC.

This clonotype was detected many times. V usage is TRBV7-9 and J usage is TRBJ2-1; D not certain. Germline V gene lookup returns CDR1 SEHNR and CDR2 FQNEAQ (reference sequence). This CDR3 has 14 residues. Between the trimmed V and J ends, which lost 6 bases and 2 bases, there was a span of 11 bases. The CDR3 is CASSSPPAYNEQFF. CDR3 in DNA: TGTGCCAGCAGTTCCCCCCCTGCCTACAATGAGCAGTTCTTC.

Many counts were recorded for this clonotype. The chain uses TRBV9 and TRBJ2-7; TRBD2 aligns across 7 bases. The CDR3 sequence is 14 residues long. Germline-derived CDR1 and CDR2 are SGDLS and YYNGEE. V dropped 2 bases and J dropped 2; count of bases not matched to a gene: 4. CDR3 nucleotide sequence: TGTGCCAGCAGCGTCGGCGGGAGCACCTACGAGCAGTACTTC. It translates to CASSVGGSTYEQYF.

On this clonotype itself: Germline is not matched at one junction end, which may reflect a read error. This chain connects TRBV10-3 to TRBJ2-3; D is perhaps TRBD2 (5 bases). This CDR3 contains 19 residues. Germline lookup yields CDR1 ENHRY and CDR2 SYGVKD. The chain's CDR3 is CAIGEAGKSLARRPGTQYF. The CDR3 nucleotides read TGTGCCATCGGTGAGGCGGGTAAGAGCCTAGCCCGCCGCCCGGGTACGCAGTATTTT.

The gene calls are TRBV28 and TRBJ2-7; the D call may be TRBD1 or TRBD2 (5 bases each). The CDR3 loop spans 16 amino acids. V dropped 5 bases and J dropped 3 bases, with 20 bases sitting between them. In germline, CDR1 is MDHEN, CDR2 SYDVKM. CDR3 loop: CASSPPGTSLLYEQYF. The CDR3 DNA follows: TGTGCCAGCAGTCCCCCGGGGACCTCACTCCTCTACGAGCAGTACTTC.

In its sample, this clonotype was seen many times. The chain combines TRBV2 with TRBJ2-5, with D perhaps matching TRBD2 (6 bases). CDR1 SNHLY and CDR2 FYNNEI come from the germline V gene. This CDR3 has 13 amino acids. The V gene lost 8 bases and the J gene lost 5 bases, with 15 bases spanning the gap. Here the CDR3 reads CASCGTRRETQYF. The CDR3 DNA reads TGTGCCAGCTGCGGGACCCGGCGGGAGACCCAGTACTTC. Looking up the rest from reference TRBV2 and TRBJ2-5 gives the full variable domain: EPEVTQTPSHQVTQMGQEVILRCVPISNHLYFYWYRQILGQKVEFLVSFYNNEISEKSEIFDDQFSVERPDGSNFTLKIRSTKLEDSAMYFCASCGTRRETQYFGPGTRLLVL.

This clonotype was seen many times. The gene calls are TRBV12-3 or TRBV12-4 and TRBJ2-1; the match to TRBD2 covers 8 bases. The CDR3 totals 15 residues. The trim removed 5 bases at V and 6 bases at J, leaving 9 bases unmatched. The CDR3, as DNA: TGTGCCAGCAGTCCCGGCAGCGGGAGTTCCAATGAGCAGTTCTTC. Its translation is CASSPGSGSSNEQFF.

This clonotype was counted between two and nine times. The chain joins TRBV19 to TRBJ2-7, with a tentative D call TRBD2 (6 bases). The CDR3 has 15 residues. V was shortened by 6 bases and J by 3 bases, with 18 bases between the two germline ends. CDR1 is LNHDA, CDR2 SQIVND, per germline (reference sequence). CDR3 coding DNA: TGTGCCAGTAGGGATTCCCATAGCGGCTTCTACGAGCAGTACTTC. Its protein product is CASRDSHSGFYEQYF.